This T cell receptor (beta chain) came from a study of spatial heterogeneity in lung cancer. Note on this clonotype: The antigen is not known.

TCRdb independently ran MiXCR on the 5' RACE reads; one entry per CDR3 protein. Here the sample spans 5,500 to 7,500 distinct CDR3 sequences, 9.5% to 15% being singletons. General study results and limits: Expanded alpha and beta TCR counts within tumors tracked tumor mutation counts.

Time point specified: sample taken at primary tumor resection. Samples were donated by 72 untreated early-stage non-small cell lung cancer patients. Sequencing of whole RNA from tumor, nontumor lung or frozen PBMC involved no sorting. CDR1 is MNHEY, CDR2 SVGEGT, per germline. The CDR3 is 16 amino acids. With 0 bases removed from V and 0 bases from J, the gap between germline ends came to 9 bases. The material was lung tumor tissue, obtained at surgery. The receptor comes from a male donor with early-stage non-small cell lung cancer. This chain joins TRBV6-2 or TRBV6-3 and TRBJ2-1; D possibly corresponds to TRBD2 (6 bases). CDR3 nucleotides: TGTGCCAGCAGTTACTCTGCGGGAAACTCCTACAATGAGCAGTTCTTC. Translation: CASSYSAGNSYNEQFF.